These 30 T cell receptor beta chains share one sample of origin, sequenced in a study of regulatory T cells in long-lasting Graves disease. Time point meaning: newly diagnosed GD, antithyroid drugs for less than 3 months. Researchers made the TCR library from RNA that was extracted from PBMCs. CDR3-region Arm-PCR and iRepertoire HTBI primers produced the TCR beta libraries. One entry per CDR3 protein, called by TCRdb with MiXCR from the multiplex PCR reads. The table records 560,000 or so distinct CDR3 sequences, roughly a sixth of them present only once. The sample also formed part of further work on T cells in Graves' hyperthyroidism and ophthalmopathy.

Sequencing was performed on peripheral blood mononuclear cells (PBMCs), taken at new diagnosis, from a patient treated with antithyroid drugs. Every receptor here comes from a man aged 18 to 35 with Graves disease.

In this sample, this clonotype turned up a few times. V is TRBV29-1 and J is TRBJ2-7, with 9 bases lining up with TRBD1. V dropped 7 bases and J dropped 2; count of bases not matched to a gene: 3. CDR1 is SQVTM, CDR2 ANQGSEA, per germline. The length of the CDR3 is 12 residues. CDR3 sequence (DNA): TGCAGCGCCGGACAGGGGACCTACGAGCAGTACTTC. Its protein product is CSAGQGTYEQYF.

The V call is TRBV25-1, the J call TRBJ2-2; 7 bases fit TRBD2. V lost 4 bases and J lost 2; bases outside the gene matches: 4. There are 15 residues in the CDR3. CDR1 and CDR2 (germline): MGHDK, SYGVNS. The CDR3 here is CASSASGVNTGELFF. As DNA, the CDR3 is TGTGCCAGCAGTGCCAGCGGGGTTAACACCGGGGAGCTGTTTTTT.

This clonotype was picked up many times. This chain uses TRBV6-1 with TRBJ1-1; D unresolved. Per the germline V gene, CDR1 is MNHNS and CDR2 is SASEGT. The CDR3 loop spans 11 amino acids. V lost 3 bases, J lost 8 bases, and 7 bases lay in between. The CDR3 is CASSDVTEAFF. The CDR3 nucleotides read TGTGCCAGCAGTGACGTGACAGAAGCTTTCTTT.

In its sample, this clonotype was seen a few times. J is TRBJ2-5 and V is TRBV5-1; a weak D match, TRBD2 (5 bases). Trimming took 4 bases from V and 4 from J, leaving 14 bases between them. Germline loops: CDR1 SGHRS, CDR2 YFSETQ. The CDR3 runs 14 residues. The CDR3 reads CASSPSRRGETQYF. In DNA form, the CDR3 reads TGCGCCAGCAGCCCTAGCAGGAGAGGAGAGACCCAGTACTTC.

This clonotype was recorded at least ten times. The chain is built from TRBV7-9 and TRBJ1-4; D perhaps matches TRBD1 (5 bases). CDR1 is SEHNR and CDR2 is FQNEAQ in the germline V gene (reference sequence). V lost 7 bases to trimming and J lost 6 bases, with 15 bases between them. The CDR3 has 14 amino acids. The CDR3 loop is CASTTWGSDEKLFF. CDR3 in DNA: TGTGCCAGCACCACTTGGGGGAGTGATGAAAAACTGTTTTTT.

This clonotype was counted only a few times. The chain combines TRBV7-9 with TRBJ2-2; D not certain. The V and J ends lost 3 bases and 6 bases respectively, with 8 bases between them. The CDR3 covers 13 residues. CDR1 and CDR2 (germline): SEHNR, FQNEAQ (reference sequence). This CDR3 reads CASSFGLAGELFF. In DNA form, the CDR3 reads TGTGCCAGCAGCTTTGGGCTAGCCGGGGAGCTGTTTTTT.

Only a few counts were recorded for this clonotype. This chain joins TRBV12-3 or TRBV12-4 and TRBJ1-6, with 8 bases identical to TRBD1. The J segment lost 0 bases and the V segment lost 5 bases, leaving 3 bases of the junction unmatched. This CDR3 has 16 residues. The CDR3 reads CASSTGGSSYNSPLHF. The CDR3, as DNA: TGTGCCAGCAGTACAGGGGGGAGCTCCTATAATTCACCCCTCCACTTT.

As for this clonotype: This could be a read error, since a much larger clone is one nucleotide away. Here the CDR3 DNA reads TGTGCCAGCAGCCCCCTGGGGGCTCCGCCCCAGCATTTT. This sequence encodes CASSPLGAPPQHF. This sequence joins TRBV6-2 or TRBV6-3 and TRBJ1-5; possibly TRBD1 for D (6 bases). V lost 6 bases, J lost 9 bases, and 15 bases lay in between. CDR1 MNHEY and CDR2 SVGEGT come from the germline V gene. The length of the CDR3 is 13 residues.

In this sample, this clonotype turned up many times. The genes are TRBV6-5 and TRBJ2-5; D might be TRBD2 (6 bases). The CDR3 is 14 residues long. Germline-derived CDR1 and CDR2 are MNHEY and SVGAGI. Between the trimmed V and J ends, which lost 3 bases and 5 bases, there was a span of 13 bases. The CDR3 coding sequence is TGTGCCAGCAGTTATACTAGCCTGGGTGAGACCCAGTACTTC. This codes for CASSYTSLGETQYF.

This clonotype occurred many times. V gene TRBV30 combines with J gene TRBJ2-7; 9 nucleotides match TRBD1. Germline V lookup: CDR1 GTSNPN, CDR2 SVGIG (reference sequence). CDR3 length: 14 residues. V dropped 1 base and J dropped 5; count of bases not matched to a gene: 6. The CDR3 here is CAWSGGTGWDEQYF. The CDR3 coding sequence is TGTGCCTGGAGTGGCGGGACAGGGTGGGACGAGCAGTACTTC.

This clonotype was counted only a few times. The chain combines TRBV7-3 with TRBJ2-3, with D perhaps matching TRBD2 (5 bases). CDR3 size: 16 residues. Germline V gene lookup returns CDR1 SGHTA and CDR2 FQGTGA. Trimming stripped 3 bases from V and 4 bases from J, with 17 bases between. The CDR3 sequence: CASSFDAAGGADTQYF. The CDR3 DNA is TGTGCCAGCAGCTTCGATGCTGCGGGTGGCGCAGATACGCAGTATTTT.

The chain combines TRBV28 with TRBJ1-2; D unresolved. Per germline, CDR1 MDHEN and CDR2 SYDVKM. Deletions cut 5 bases from V and 8 bases from J, with 9 bases between. This CDR3 has 11 amino acids. The CDR3 nucleotides are TGTGCCAGCAGTACACCAGTGGGCTACACCTTC. Translating it yields CASSTPVGYTF.

The CDR3 DNA is TGCAGCGTTTGGGGCGGGAGGGCCGAGGGAGATACGCAGTATTTT. Translated, it gives CSVWGGRAEGDTQYF. The gene calls are TRBV29-1 and TRBJ2-3, with 9 bases identical to TRBD2. The germline CDR1 and CDR2 sequences are SQVTM and ANQGSEA. J gave up 5 bases and V 5 bases, and 11 bases lay outside the gene matches. The CDR3 totals 15 residues.

V gene TRBV7-9 combines with J gene TRBJ2-5; D gene unclear. This CDR3 spans 13 amino acids. Germline values: CDR1 SEHNR, CDR2 FQNEAQ (reference sequence). V lost 5 bases and J lost 5, with 12 bases in between. CDR3 bases: TGTGCCAGCAGCACCCCGCCTATCGAGACCCAGTACTTC. Protein sequence: CASSTPPIETQYF.

This clonotype came up a few times. The V gene is TRBV20-1, the J gene TRBJ2-7, with D unresolved. This CDR3 region has 13 residues. The germline V gene has CDR1 DFQATT and CDR2 SNEGSKA (reference sequence). Deletions cut 3 bases from V and 0 bases from J, with 9 bases between. DNA for the CDR3: TGCAGTGCTAGTCTCTATACCTCCTACGAGCAGTACTTC. It codes for CSASLYTSYEQYF.

This clonotype has at least ten counts. This chain joins TRBV3-1 and TRBJ2-5, with 9 positions matching TRBD1. Germline lookup yields CDR1 LGHDT and CDR2 YNNKEL (reference sequence). The V and J ends lost 3 bases and 5 bases, in that order; junction bases with no gene match: 7. The CDR3 length is 15 residues. The CDR3 loop is CASSHTGGRRETQYF. CDR3 nucleotide sequence: TGTGCCAGCAGCCATACAGGGGGCAGGAGGGAGACCCAGTACTTC.

In its sample, this clonotype was seen many times. The chain employs TRBV28 and TRBJ2-7; the match to TRBD1 covers 8 bases. CDR3 length: 16 amino acids. V lost 5 bases to trimming and J lost 0 bases; unmatched junction nucleotides: 9. Germline V gene lookup returns CDR1 MDHEN and CDR2 SYDVKM. The CDR3 loop is CASSQGAGRSSYEQYF. In nucleotides, the CDR3 is TGTGCCAGCAGTCAGGGGGCGGGCAGGAGCTCCTACGAGCAGTACTTC. The whole variable domain, remainder taken from reference TRBV28 and TRBJ2-7, is DVKVTQSSRYLVKRTGEKVFLECVQDMDHENMFWYRQDPGLGLRLIYFSYDVKMKEKGDIPEGYSVSREKKERFSLILESASTNQTSMYLCASSQGAGRSSYEQYFGPGTRLTVT.

This clonotype was detected only a few times. This sequence joins TRBV11-2 and TRBJ2-7, with a tentative D call TRBD1 (5 bases). V was pared by 1 base and J by 4 bases, with 14 bases between. The CDR3 length is 15 residues. CDR1 and CDR2 (germline): SGHAT, FQNNGV. DNA for the CDR3: TGTGCCAGCAGCTTAGGAGTTCAGGGATGGTACGAGCAGTACTTC. It specifies CASSLGVQGWYEQYF.

This clonotype turned up a few times. The chain joins TRBV6-1 to TRBJ1-5; TRBD1 matches 12 bases. Germline CDR1 and CDR2: MNHNS and SASEGT. Trimming took 5 bases from V and 6 from J; bases not matched to a gene: 11. The CDR3 has 17 amino acids. In DNA, the CDR3 is TGTGCCAGCAGTCCCGGGACAGGGGGCTTTGGCGGTCAGCCCCAGCATTTT. Protein sequence: CASSPGTGGFGGQPQHF.

This clonotype appeared a few times. The chain is built from TRBV3-1 and TRBJ2-2, with D tentatively TRBD1 (6 bases). The length of the CDR3 is 16 residues. V lost 1 base, J lost 3 bases, and 12 bases lay in between. The germline CDR1 and CDR2 sequences are LGHDT and YNNKEL (reference sequence). CDR3 in DNA: TGTGCCAGCAGCCAAGTTTCGGACAGCTACACCGGGGAGCTGTTTTTT. It specifies CASSQVSDSYTGELFF.

The table lists this clonotype with many counts. This sequence joins TRBV30 and TRBJ2-7; possible D gene TRBD2, 8 bases. The CDR3 extends over 14 amino acids. Trimming removed 3 bases at V and 3 bases at J, with 15 bases between. CDR1 and CDR2 (germline): GTSNPN, SVGIG (reference sequence). DNA for the CDR3: TGTGCCTGGAGCGGGGGGGACAGCGTCTACGAGCAGTACTTC. It yields the protein CAWSGGDSVYEQYF.

This clonotype has a handful of counts. The chain recombines TRBV5-1 with TRBJ1-3, with 7 positions matching TRBD1. CDR3 size: 15 residues. Germline-derived CDR1 and CDR2 are SGHRS and YFSETQ. The J segment lost 4 bases and the V segment lost 1 base, leaving 5 bases of the junction unmatched. CDR3 bases: TGCGCCAGCAGCTTGCAGACAGGGTACGGAAACACCATATATTTT. It codes for CASSLQTGYGNTIYF.

There are many counts of this clonotype. The chain uses TRBV2 and TRBJ2-7; D call uncertain. The V end was cut by 7 bases, the J end by 2 bases, with 9 bases between. Germline V gives CDR1 SNHLY, CDR2 FYNNEI. This CDR3 has 12 residues. CDR3 bases: TGTGCCAGCAATTCAGAGACCTACGAGCAGTACTTC. Encoded protein: CASNSETYEQYF. Based on the CDR3 plus reference TRBV2 and TRBJ2-7, the full variable domain is EPEVTQTPSHQVTQMGQEVILRCVPISNHLYFYWYRQILGQKVEFLVSFYNNEISEKSEIFDDQFSVERPDGSNFTLKIRSTKLEDSAMYFCASNSETYEQYFGPGTRLTVT.

Many counts were recorded for this clonotype. The chain links TRBV20-1 to TRBJ1-1; D call uncertain. The germline V and J ends were trimmed by 3 bases and 0 bases, with 14 bases remaining between them. There are 15 residues in the CDR3. Germline V gives CDR1 DFQATT, CDR2 SNEGSKA (reference sequence). CDR3 protein: CSARPTTKMNTEAFF. DNA for the CDR3: TGCAGTGCTAGGCCCACAACGAAGATGAACACTGAAGCTTTCTTT.

This clonotype occurred a few times. V and J are TRBV30 and TRBJ1-2, with a tentative D call TRBD1 (5 bases). With 0 bases removed from V and 5 bases from J, the gap between germline ends came to 16 bases. Germline V CDR1 and CDR2: GTSNPN, SVGIG (reference sequence). This CDR3 region has 15 residues. Written as DNA, the CDR3 is TGTGCCTGGAGTGTTTCCGTCGGGGGTTATTATGGCTACACCTTC. Residues: CAWSVSVGGYYGYTF.

This clonotype was detected only a few times. This chain's CDR3 is CASSSQRQGRVETQYF. The CDR3 region has the DNA TGTGCCAGCAGCTCCCAACGACAGGGACGGGTGGAGACCCAGTACTTC. This rearrangement joins TRBV7-3 to TRBJ2-5; 7 positions agree with TRBD1. With 4 bases clipped from V and 5 bases from J, the junction kept 13 bases outside the gene matches. Germline CDR1 reads SGHTA; CDR2 reads FQGTGA. The CDR3 loop spans 16 amino acids.

The chain joins TRBV3-1 to TRBJ2-4; TRBD2 aligns across 10 bases. The CDR3 sequence is 17 residues long. V lost 1 base, J lost 2 bases, and 5 bases stayed unmatched. In germline, CDR1 is LGHDT, CDR2 YNNKEL (reference sequence). The CDR3 nucleotides are TGTGCCAGCAGCCAAGGGGTAGCGGGAGGATCCAAAAACATTCAGTACTTC. This codes for CASSQGVAGGSKNIQYF.

This clonotype occurred a few times. The rearrangement links TRBV3-1 to TRBJ2-2; the D is unclear. The germline V gene encodes CDR1 LGHDT and CDR2 YNNKEL (reference sequence). The V gene lost 3 bases and the J gene lost 3 bases, with 8 bases spanning the gap. The CDR3 runs to 14 residues. CDR3 nucleotides: TGTGCCAGCAGCCAGTCCGGTTACACCGGGGAGCTGTTTTTT. It specifies CASSQSGYTGELFF.

This clonotype was counted a few times. The chain uses TRBV20-1 and TRBJ1-2; a possible D gene is TRBD1 (5 bases). This CDR3 has 13 residues. Trimming pared 5 bases from V and 2 bases from J, leaving 12 bases between. Germline CDR1 reads DFQATT; CDR2 reads SNEGSKA (reference sequence). DNA for the CDR3: TGCAGTGCTGGACAAACAGGAAACTATGGCTACACCTTC. It specifies CSAGQTGNYGYTF.

The chain recombines TRBV7-2 with TRBJ2-1, with TRBD1 as a possible D gene (5 bases). The germline gives CDR1 SGHTA, CDR2 FQGNSA. Trimming pared 1 base from V and 2 bases from J, leaving 12 bases between. The CDR3 is 16 amino acids. The CDR3 spells CASSLVGAVAYNEQFF. DNA for the CDR3: TGTGCCAGCAGCTTAGTAGGGGCCGTCGCCTACAATGAGCAGTTCTTC.